This TCR beta chain was recorded in a study of T-cell memory formation after mild COVID-19. For the study at large: TCR clusters showed largely donor specificity.

The study, taken as a whole, reports: The appearance of some responding clones in pre-infection memory suggested that cross-reactive memory joined. Clones that shrank (day 15 to 85) were balanced CD4/CD8, whereas later expanders leaned CD4+.

UMIs and sample barcodes were carried by the TCR alpha and TCR beta cDNA libraries that 5'RACE produced using constant-segment primers. Using its own MiXCR run on the 5' RACE reads, TCRdb lists one record per CDR3 protein. The table shows under 300,000 distinct CDR3 sequences, with over 8.5% occurring only once. The CDR3 runs 13 residues. V was cut by 1 base and J by 5 bases, with 9 bases left in between. CDR1 is SGHNT and CDR2 is YYREEE in the germline V gene (reference sequence). This clonotype has more than one count but fewer than ten. What it recognizes is unknown. This clonotype originated in a young man who had mild COVID-19 (a few samples of this study predate the infection). Cell type and time point are not known. What was sequenced was PBMCs or a T cell subset sorted from them (not recorded which). This sequence joins TRBV5-4 and TRBJ1-1; D uncertain. The chain's CDR3 is CASSLYLGTEAFF. DNA of the CDR3: TGTGCCAGCAGCTTGTATCTGGGGACTGAAGCTTTCTTT. The full variable domain, with the rest looked up from reference TRBV5-4 and TRBJ1-1, is ETGVTQSPTHLIKTRGQQVTLRCSSQSGHNTVSWYQQALGQGPQFIFQYYREEENGRGNFPPRFSGLQFPNYSSELNVNALELDDSALYLCASSLYLGTEAFFGQGTRLTVV.